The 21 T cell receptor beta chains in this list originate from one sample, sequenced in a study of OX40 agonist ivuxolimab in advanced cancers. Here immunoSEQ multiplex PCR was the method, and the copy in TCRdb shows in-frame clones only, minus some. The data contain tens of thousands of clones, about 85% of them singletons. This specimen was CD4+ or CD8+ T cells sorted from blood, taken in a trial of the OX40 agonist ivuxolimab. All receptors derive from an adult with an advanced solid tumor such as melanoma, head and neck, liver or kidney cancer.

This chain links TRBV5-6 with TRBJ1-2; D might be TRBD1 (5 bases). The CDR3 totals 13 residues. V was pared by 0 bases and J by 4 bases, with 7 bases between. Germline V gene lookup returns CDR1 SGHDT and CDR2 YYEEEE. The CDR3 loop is CASSLGRAYGYTF. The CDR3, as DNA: TGTGCCAGCAGCTTGGGCAGGGCCTATGGCTACACCTTC. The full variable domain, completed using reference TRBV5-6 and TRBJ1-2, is DAGVTQSPTHLIKTRGQQVTLRCSPKSGHDTVSWYQQALGQGPQFIFQYYEEEERQRGNFPDRFSGHQFPNYSSELNVNALLLGDSALYLCASSLGRAYGYTFGSGTRLTVV.

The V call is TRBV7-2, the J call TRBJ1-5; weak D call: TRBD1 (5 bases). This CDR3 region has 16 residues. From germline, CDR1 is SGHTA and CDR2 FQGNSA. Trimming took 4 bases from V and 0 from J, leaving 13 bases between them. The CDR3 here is CASSWGRGPSNQPQHF. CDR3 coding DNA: TGTGCCAGCAGCTGGGGCCGGGGACCTAGCAATCAGCCCCAGCATTTT.

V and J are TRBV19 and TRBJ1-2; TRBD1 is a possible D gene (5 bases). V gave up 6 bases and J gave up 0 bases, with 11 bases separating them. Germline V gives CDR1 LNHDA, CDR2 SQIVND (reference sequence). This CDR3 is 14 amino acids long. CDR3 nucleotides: TGTGCCAGTAGAATTCTGGGGGCTAACTATGGCTACACCTTC. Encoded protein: CASRILGANYGYTF.

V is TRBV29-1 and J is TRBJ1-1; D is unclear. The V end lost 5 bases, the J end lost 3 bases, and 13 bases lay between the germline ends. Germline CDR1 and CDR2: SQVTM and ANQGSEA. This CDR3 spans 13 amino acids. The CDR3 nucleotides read TGCAGCGTTAGGCCCCAGTTGGACACTGAAGCTTTCTTT. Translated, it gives CSVRPQLDTEAFF.

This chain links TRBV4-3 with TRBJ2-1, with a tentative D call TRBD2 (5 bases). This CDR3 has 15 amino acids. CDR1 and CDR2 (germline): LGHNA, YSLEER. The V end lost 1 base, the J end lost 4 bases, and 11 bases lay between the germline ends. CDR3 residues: CASSQGNGDYNEQFF. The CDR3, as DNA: TGCGCCAGCAGCCAAGGAAACGGGGATTACAATGAGCAGTTCTTC.

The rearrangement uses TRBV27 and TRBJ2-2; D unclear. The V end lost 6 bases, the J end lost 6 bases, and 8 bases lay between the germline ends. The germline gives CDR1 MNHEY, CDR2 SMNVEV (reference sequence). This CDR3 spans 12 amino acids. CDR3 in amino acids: CASRSSPGELFF. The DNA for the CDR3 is TGTGCCAGCAGGAGTAGCCCCGGGGAGCTGTTTTTT.

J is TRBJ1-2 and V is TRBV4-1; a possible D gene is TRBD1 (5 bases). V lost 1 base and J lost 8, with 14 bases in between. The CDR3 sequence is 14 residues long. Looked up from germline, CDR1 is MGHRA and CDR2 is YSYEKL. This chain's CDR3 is CASSQVGPGGGYTF. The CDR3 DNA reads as TGCGCCAGCAGCCAAGTAGGGCCGGGGGGAGGCTACACCTTC.

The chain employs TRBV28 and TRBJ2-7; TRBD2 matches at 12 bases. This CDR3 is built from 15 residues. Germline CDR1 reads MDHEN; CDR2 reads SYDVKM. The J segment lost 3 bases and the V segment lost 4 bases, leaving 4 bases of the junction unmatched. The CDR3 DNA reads TGTGCCAGCAGTTCTAGCGGGGGGGCCCTCTACGAGCAGTACGTC. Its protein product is CASSSSGGALYEQYV.

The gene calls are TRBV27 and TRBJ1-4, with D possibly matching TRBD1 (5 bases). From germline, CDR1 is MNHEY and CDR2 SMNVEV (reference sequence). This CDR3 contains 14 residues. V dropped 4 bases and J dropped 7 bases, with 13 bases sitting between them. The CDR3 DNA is TGTGCCAGCAGTTCCGGGTGGGGCGGTGAAAAACTGTTTTTT. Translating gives CASSSGWGGEKLFF.

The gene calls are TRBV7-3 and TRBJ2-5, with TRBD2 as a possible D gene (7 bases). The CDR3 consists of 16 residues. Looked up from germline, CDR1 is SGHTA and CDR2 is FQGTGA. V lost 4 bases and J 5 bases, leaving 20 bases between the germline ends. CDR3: CASSSGGAGNQETQYF. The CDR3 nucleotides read TGTGCCAGCAGCTCGGGGGGCGCCGGGAATCAGGAGACCCAGTACTTC.

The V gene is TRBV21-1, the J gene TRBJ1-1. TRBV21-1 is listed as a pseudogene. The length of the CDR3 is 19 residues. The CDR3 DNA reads TGTGCCAGCAGCAAAGCTCGAGGGCAGGTACTTTCGGCGAACACTGAAGCTTTCTTT. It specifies CASSKARGQVLSANTEAFF.

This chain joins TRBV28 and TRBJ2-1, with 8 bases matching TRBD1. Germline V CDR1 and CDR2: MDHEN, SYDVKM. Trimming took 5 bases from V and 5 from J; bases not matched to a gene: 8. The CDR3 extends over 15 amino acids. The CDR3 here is CASSAGQGWNNEQFF. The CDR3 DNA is TGTGCCAGCAGTGCAGGACAGGGATGGAACAATGAGCAGTTCTTC.

The CDR3 bases are TGTGCCATCACCCCACAGGGGACAGATACGCAGTATTTT. Its translation: CAITPQGTDTQYF. The chain has TRBV10-3 and TRBJ2-3; 7 positions match TRBD1. Germline assignment: CDR1 ENHRY and CDR2 SYGVKD. Unmatched junction bases numbered 4, after V lost 7 bases and J lost 3 bases. The CDR3 has 13 amino acids.

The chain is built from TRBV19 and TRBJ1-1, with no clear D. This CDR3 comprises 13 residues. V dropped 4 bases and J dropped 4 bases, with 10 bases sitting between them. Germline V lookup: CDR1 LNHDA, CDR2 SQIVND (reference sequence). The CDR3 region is CASSSTAFTEAFF. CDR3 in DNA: TGTGCCAGTAGTAGTACAGCGTTCACTGAAGCTTTCTTT.

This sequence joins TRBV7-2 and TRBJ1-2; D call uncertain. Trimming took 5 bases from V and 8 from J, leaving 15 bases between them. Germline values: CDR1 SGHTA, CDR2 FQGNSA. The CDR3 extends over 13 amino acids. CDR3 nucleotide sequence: TGTGCCAGCAGCCCCCCTCATGGGTACGGCTACACCTTC. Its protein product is CASSPPHGYGYTF.

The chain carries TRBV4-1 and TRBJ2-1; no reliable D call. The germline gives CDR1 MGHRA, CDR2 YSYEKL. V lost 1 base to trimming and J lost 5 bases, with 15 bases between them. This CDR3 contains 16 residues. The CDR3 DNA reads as TGCGCCAGCAGCCAAGGAGGTCGGTCTACCGACAATGAGCAGTTCTTC. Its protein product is CASSQGGRSTDNEQFF.

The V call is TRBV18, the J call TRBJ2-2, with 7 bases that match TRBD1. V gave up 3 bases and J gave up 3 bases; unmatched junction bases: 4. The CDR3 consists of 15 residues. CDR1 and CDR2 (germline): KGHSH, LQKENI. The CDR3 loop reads CASSPERGHTGELFF. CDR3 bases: TGTGCCAGCTCACCTGAAAGGGGGCACACCGGGGAGCTGTTTTTT.

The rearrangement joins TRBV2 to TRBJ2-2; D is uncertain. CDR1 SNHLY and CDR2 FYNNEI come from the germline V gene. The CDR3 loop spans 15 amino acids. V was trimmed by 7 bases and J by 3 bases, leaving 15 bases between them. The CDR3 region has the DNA TGTGCCAGCACCGGGCAAAGTTGGGACACCGGGGAGCTGTTTTTT. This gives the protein CASTGQSWDTGELFF.

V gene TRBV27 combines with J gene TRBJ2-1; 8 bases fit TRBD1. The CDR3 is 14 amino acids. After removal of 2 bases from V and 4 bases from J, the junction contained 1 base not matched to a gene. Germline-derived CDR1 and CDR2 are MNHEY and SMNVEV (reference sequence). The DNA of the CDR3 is TGTGCCAGCAGTTTACAGGGGGCTTACAATGAGCAGTTCTTC. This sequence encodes CASSLQGAYNEQFF.

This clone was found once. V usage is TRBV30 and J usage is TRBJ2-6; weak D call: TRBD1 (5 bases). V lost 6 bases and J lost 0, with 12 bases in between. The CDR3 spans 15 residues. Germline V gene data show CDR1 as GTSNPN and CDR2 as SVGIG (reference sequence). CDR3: CACPPRGSGANVLTF. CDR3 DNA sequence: TGTGCCTGCCCCCCAAGGGGCTCTGGGGCCAACGTCCTGACTTTC.

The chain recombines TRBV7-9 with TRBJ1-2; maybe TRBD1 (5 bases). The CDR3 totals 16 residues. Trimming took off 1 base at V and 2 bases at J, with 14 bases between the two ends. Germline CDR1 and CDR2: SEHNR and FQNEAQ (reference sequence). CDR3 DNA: TGTGCCAGCAGCTTAGTTTACGACAGCCTGAACTATGGCTACACCTTC. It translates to CASSLVYDSLNYGYTF.